This T cell receptor beta chain was identified during a study of blood T cell repertoires in COVID-19. Study background: Acute-phase and convalescent COVID-19 samples originated in the United States, Italy and Spain. Sample material is recorded as cDNA or gDNA derived from T cells, B-cell-depleted T cells, or PBMCs.

Using immunoSEQ multiplex PCR, the repertoire was profiled, and TCRdb retains in-frame clones only, with some absent. The sample carries 70,000 to 95,000 clones, around 82% recorded once. Sequenced material: peripheral blood. This receptor was taken from a human donor in a cohort sampled during active COVID-19.

The CDR3 nucleotides are TGTGCCAGCAGTTACTCCAGGCAGAGCTCCTACGAGCAGTACTTC. This sequence encodes CASSYSRQSSYEQYF. This chain uses TRBV6-5 with TRBJ2-7; D unresolved. The V and J ends lost 0 bases and 0 bases respectively, with 9 bases between them. The CDR3 contains 15 residues. The V gene's germline CDR1 is MNHEY and CDR2 SVGAGI.